These 10 T cell receptor beta chains were sequenced from one sample in a study of vaccination and CD4 T cells after COVID-19. The Oncomine TCR Beta short-read assay generated sequence data from the DNA of cultured CD4+ T cells. Using its own MiXCR run on the PCR reads, TCRdb lists one record per CDR3 protein. The sample yields about 3,500 distinct CDR3 sequences, around 20% seen once. Treatment meaning: approximately 9-day PBMC culture with coronavirus spike peptide pools or control peptides (ViraFEST assay). Their antigen targets remain unknown. The specimen was CD4+ T cells from blood, cultured in vitro. The source of these receptors is a human donor who had recovered from COVID-19.

By its share, this clonotype is medium-sized. The chain carries TRBV6-5 and TRBJ1-1; no reliable D call. The germline V and J ends were trimmed by 2 bases and 7 bases, with 11 bases remaining between them. The CDR3 has 13 amino acids. CDR1 is MNHEY and CDR2 is SVGAGI in the germline V gene. This chain's CDR3 is CASSYEGGNEAFF. In nucleotides, the CDR3 is TGTGCCAGCAGTTACGAGGGAGGTAATGAAGCTTTCTTT.

This clonotype is medium-sized within its sample. The chain uses TRBV20-1 and TRBJ1-5; a possible D gene is TRBD1 (5 bases). Germline V gives CDR1 DFQATT, CDR2 SNEGSKA (reference sequence). The CDR3 covers 13 residues. V was cut by 5 bases and J by 6 bases, with 14 bases left in between. CDR3 in DNA: TGCAGTGCTTTATCGACAGCGGGTCAGCCCCAGCATTTT. Translated: CSALSTAGQPQHF.

The chain employs TRBV6-5 and TRBJ2-2; 11 bases agree with TRBD2. With 2 bases clipped from V and 3 bases from J, the junction kept 2 bases outside the gene matches. Germline V CDR1 and CDR2: MNHEY, SVGAGI. This CDR3 comprises 16 residues. The CDR3 is CASSYGSGGDTGELFF. Written as DNA, the CDR3 is TGTGCCAGCAGTTACGGTAGCGGGGGGGACACCGGGGAGCTGTTTTTT.

The gene calls are TRBV29-1 and TRBJ2-1; D call uncertain. In germline, CDR1 is SQVTM, CDR2 ANQGSEA. The ends were cut back, 5 bases at V and 7 bases at J, with 15 bases in the middle. The length of the CDR3 is 13 residues. In DNA, the CDR3 is TGCAGCGTTCGAGACGCCCTTCGGAATGAGCAGTTCTTC. It codes for CSVRDALRNEQFF.

This clonotype is labeled as medium-sized. The chain links TRBV6-1 to TRBJ2-5, with D possibly matching TRBD1 (5 bases). This CDR3 spans 13 amino acids. CDR1 and CDR2 (germline): MNHNS, SASEGT. Trimming stripped 7 bases from V and 5 bases from J, with 14 bases between. DNA of the CDR3: TGTGCCAGCACTGCCCCAGGGTCGGAGACCCAGTACTTC. Translating gives CASTAPGSETQYF.

This chain links TRBV27 with TRBJ2-7; 8 bases are a match to TRBD1. The germline V gene encodes CDR1 MNHEY and CDR2 SMNVEV (reference sequence). The CDR3 runs 17 residues. V trimming: 1 base; J trimming: 4 bases; junction bases outside the gene matches: 12. CDR3 protein: CASSLFIQGEMRYEQYF. The CDR3 DNA reads as TGTGCCAGCAGTTTATTCATACAGGGGGAAATGAGGTACGAGCAGTACTTC.

This chain uses TRBV12-5 with TRBJ1-2; 7 bases map to TRBD1. The CDR3 has 17 amino acids. Losses at the gene ends were 0 bases for V and 2 bases for J; bases not matched to a gene: 9. Germline loops: CDR1 LGHNT, CDR2 FRNRAP. Here the CDR3 DNA reads TGTGCTAGTGGTTTGGTAATTGGAGACAGGGCCAACTATGGCTACACCTTC. Amino acids: CASGLVIGDRANYGYTF.

The chain carries TRBV29-1 and TRBJ1-2; a weak D match, TRBD1 (5 bases). This CDR3 has 14 residues. Trimming stripped 1 base from V and 7 bases from J, with 16 bases between. Germline CDR1 SQVTM, CDR2 ANQGSEA. The CDR3 reads CSVEGLGLRGGYTF. CDR3 DNA: TGCAGCGTTGAAGGTCTGGGACTTCGGGGTGGCTACACCTTC.

This clonotype occurred a few times. This chain uses TRBV12-3 or TRBV12-4 with TRBJ2-7, with D perhaps TRBD2 (5 bases). The CDR3 contains 14 residues. Trimming removed 3 bases from V and 3 bases from J, with 12 bases in between. Written as DNA, the CDR3 is TGTGCCAGCAGTTTGAAGGCCGGGGACTACGAGCAGTACTTC. It translates to CASSLKAGDYEQYF.

J is TRBJ2-2 and V is TRBV27; 13 positions agree with TRBD2. Germline CDR1 is MNHEY and CDR2 is SMNVEV (reference sequence). The CDR3 loop spans 16 amino acids. V lost 6 bases and J lost 5; bases outside the gene matches: 6. In DNA form, the CDR3 reads TGTGCCAGCAGGCTACTAGCGGGGGGGCCGACCGGGGAGCTGTTTTTT. Translation gives CASRLLAGGPTGELFF.